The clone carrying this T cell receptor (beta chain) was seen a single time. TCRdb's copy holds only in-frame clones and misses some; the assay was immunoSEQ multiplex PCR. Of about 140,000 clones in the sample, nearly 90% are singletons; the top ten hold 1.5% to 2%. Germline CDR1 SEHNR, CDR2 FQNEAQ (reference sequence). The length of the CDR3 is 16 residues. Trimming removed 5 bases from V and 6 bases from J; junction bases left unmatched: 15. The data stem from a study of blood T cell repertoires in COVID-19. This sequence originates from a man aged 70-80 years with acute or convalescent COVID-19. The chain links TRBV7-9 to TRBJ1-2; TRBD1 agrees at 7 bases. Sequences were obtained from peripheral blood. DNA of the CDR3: TGTGCCAGCAGCCCCAGGGAGAGGGGGCATCGGGATGGCTACACCTTC. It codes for CASSPRERGHRDGYTF.